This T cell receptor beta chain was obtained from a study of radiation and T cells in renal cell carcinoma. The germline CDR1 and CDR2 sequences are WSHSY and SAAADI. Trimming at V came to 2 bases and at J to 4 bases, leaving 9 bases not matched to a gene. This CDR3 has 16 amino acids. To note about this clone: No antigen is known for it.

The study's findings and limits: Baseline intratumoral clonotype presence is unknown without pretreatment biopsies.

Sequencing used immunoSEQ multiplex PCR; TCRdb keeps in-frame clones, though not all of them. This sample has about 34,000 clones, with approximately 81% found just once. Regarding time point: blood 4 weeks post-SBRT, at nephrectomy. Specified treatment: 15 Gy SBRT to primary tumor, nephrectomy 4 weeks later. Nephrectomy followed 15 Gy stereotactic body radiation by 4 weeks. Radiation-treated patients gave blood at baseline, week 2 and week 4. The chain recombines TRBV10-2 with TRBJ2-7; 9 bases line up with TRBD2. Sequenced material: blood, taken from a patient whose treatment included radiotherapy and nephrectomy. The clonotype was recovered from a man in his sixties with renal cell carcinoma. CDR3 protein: CASSEPGGRAKYEQYF. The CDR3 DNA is TGCGCCAGCAGTGAGCCGGGCGGGAGGGCCAAGTACGAGCAGTACTTC.